Sequencing of this T cell receptor beta chain was carried out in a study of T cells after yellow fever vaccination. This clonotype was observed a few times. TCRdb fed the 5' RACE reads into MiXCR, producing one record per CDR3 protein. The table has about 94,000 distinct CDR3 sequences, approximately 8.4% seen once. Trimming removed 5 bases at V and 4 bases at J, with 18 bases between. Germline lookup yields CDR1 SEHNR and CDR2 FQNEAQ (reference sequence). The CDR3 is 16 amino acids. The input for sequencing was CD8+ T cells not binding an NS4B(214-222) dextramer, sorted from PBMCs, taken around 15 days after the first yellow fever vaccination. The V gene is TRBV7-9, the J gene TRBJ2-1, with D possibly matching TRBD1 (7 bases). The TCR originated in a man aged 18 to 29 who received the YFV17D yellow fever vaccine. The CDR3 sequence: CASSTRQGGGYNEQFF. DNA for the CDR3: TGTGCCAGCAGCACCAGACAGGGAGGCGGATACAATGAGCAGTTCTTC.